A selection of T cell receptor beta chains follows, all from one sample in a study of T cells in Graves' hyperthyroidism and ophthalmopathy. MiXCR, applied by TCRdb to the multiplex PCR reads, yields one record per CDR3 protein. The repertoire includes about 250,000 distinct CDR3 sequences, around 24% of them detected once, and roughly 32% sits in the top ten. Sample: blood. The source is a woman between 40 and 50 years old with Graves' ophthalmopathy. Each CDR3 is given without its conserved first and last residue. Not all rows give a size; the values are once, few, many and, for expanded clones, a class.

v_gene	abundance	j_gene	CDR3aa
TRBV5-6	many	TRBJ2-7	ASSLAGGWSEQY
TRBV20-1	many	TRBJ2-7	SAQGRLAGLGEQY
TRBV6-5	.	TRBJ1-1	ASSYFSGDTEAF
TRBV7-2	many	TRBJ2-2	ASSRTSGSTGELF
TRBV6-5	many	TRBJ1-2	ASSRQGFGYT
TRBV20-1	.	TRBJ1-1	SAKVMEDTEAF
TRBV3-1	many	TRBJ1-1	ASSQDPMGAGEAF
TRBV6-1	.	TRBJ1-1	ASSEFRGDTEAF
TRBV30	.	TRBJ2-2	ASKNGPTGELF
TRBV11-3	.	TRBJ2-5	ASSLRTGFQETQY
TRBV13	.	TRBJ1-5	ASTLRRNQPQH
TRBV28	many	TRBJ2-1	ASSQGANEQF
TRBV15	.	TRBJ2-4	ATARGDVVQNIQY
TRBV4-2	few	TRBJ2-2	ASSQDRSGTGELF
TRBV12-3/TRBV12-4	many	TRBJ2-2	ASSLRLAGVIGELF
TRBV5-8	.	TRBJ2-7	ASILPDRGNEQY
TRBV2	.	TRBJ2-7	ASSPPWGGRYEQY
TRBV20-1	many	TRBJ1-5	SARSTGAAQPQH
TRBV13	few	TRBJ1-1	ASSQGGREYSGEAF
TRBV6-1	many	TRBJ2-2	ASMGAELF
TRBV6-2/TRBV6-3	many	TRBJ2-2	ASSYSVVGTLYTGELF
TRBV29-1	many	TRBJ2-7	SVEDRLAGQY
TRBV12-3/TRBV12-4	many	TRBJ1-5	ASSPTGGGQPQH
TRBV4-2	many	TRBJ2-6	ASSQDSGANVLT
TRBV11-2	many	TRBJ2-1	ASSLGNEQF
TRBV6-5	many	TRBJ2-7	ASRGGLTTYEQY
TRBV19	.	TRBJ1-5	ASMARTGASNQPQH
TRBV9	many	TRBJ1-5	ASSRSGTNNQPQH
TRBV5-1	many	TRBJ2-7	ASSLWTSGSKVPYEQY